This passage covers 21 T cell receptor beta chains from one sample sequenced in a study of shared clonotypes between healthy human individuals. The method was immunoSEQ multiplex PCR; TCRdb's version includes in-frame clones alone and lacks a portion of them. Here the sample spans some 2.3 million clones, more than 85% being singletons. Sequencing was done on a sample of naive CD4+ T cells from PBMCs. Subset meaning: CD45RA+ positively selected. These receptors all come from a man between 18 and 29 years old in good health. Some clones in this sample may be carry-over from other donors' samples.

The V call is TRBV6-1, the J call TRBJ2-6, with D perhaps matching TRBD1 (6 bases). Trimming took 3 bases from V and 1 from J, leaving 13 bases between them. The CDR3 loop spans 17 amino acids. Per germline, CDR1 MNHNS and CDR2 SASEGT. CDR3 DNA sequence: TGTGCCAGCAGTGATGGCAGGGGACGTTCTGGGGCCAACGTCCTGACTTTC. Protein sequence: CASSDGRGRSGANVLTF.

Only one count was recorded for this clone. The V call is TRBV18, the J call TRBJ2-1; D might be TRBD1 (5 bases). The V gene's germline CDR1 is KGHSH and CDR2 LQKENI. Trimming stripped 2 bases from V and 6 bases from J, with 8 bases between. This CDR3 has 13 residues. The CDR3 DNA reads TGTGCCAGCTCACCAGGACAAAGCAATGAGCAGTTCTTC. It encodes CASSPGQSNEQFF.

Points on this clone: The sample carries other DNA sequences with the same CDR3. The V gene is TRBV7-9, the J gene TRBJ1-3; D unresolved. Germline V gene sequence: CDR1 SEHNR, CDR2 FQNEAQ (reference sequence). The V end lost 5 bases, the J end lost 4 bases, and 9 bases lay between the germline ends. The CDR3 is 13 amino acids. CDR3 protein: CASSPPGGNTIYF. In nucleotides, the CDR3 is TGTGCCAGCAGCCCCCCTGGGGGAAACACCATATATTTT. Full variable domain (outside the CDR3, taken from reference TRBV7-9 and TRBJ1-3): DTGVSQNPRHKITKRGQNVTFRCDPISEHNRLYWYRQTLGQGPEFLTYFQNEAQLEKSRLLSDRFSAERPKGSFSTLEIQRTEQGDSAMYLCASSPPGGNTIYFGEGSWLTVV.

The V gene is TRBV19, the J gene TRBJ1-1; no clear D gene. From germline, CDR1 is LNHDA and CDR2 SQIVND (reference sequence). This CDR3 has 15 amino acids. V lost 5 bases and J lost 0, with 13 bases in between. The CDR3 here is CASSFGPGVNTEAFF. CDR3 coding DNA: TGTGCCAGTAGTTTCGGACCTGGGGTGAACACTGAAGCTTTCTTT.

The gene calls are TRBV11-2 and TRBJ2-7; unclear D gene. V was pared by 0 bases and J by 11 bases, with 14 bases between. There are 13 residues in the CDR3. Germline V CDR1 and CDR2: SGHAT, FQNNGV. CDR3 nucleotides: TGTGCCAGCAGCTTAGATATCGGTAGGGTTAAGTACTTC. Encoded protein: CASSLDIGRVKYF.

With regard to this clone: The sample has other DNA sequences that encode this CDR3 too. This sequence joins TRBV18 and TRBJ2-7, with a weak D call TRBD1 (5 bases). V lost 2 bases to trimming and J lost 0 bases, with 11 bases between them. CDR1 KGHSH and CDR2 LQKENI come from the germline V gene. This CDR3 region has 15 residues. In nucleotides, the CDR3 is TGTGCCAGCTCACCAGGGCAGGGAAGCTCCTACGAGCAGTACTTC. Protein sequence: CASSPGQGSSYEQYF.

V usage is TRBV2 and J usage is TRBJ2-1; 9 bases line up with TRBD2. This CDR3 is built from 14 residues. V was pared by 3 bases and J by 6 bases, with 3 bases of the junction left unmatched. CDR1 and CDR2 (germline): SNHLY, FYNNEI. The CDR3 spells CASSDPSGANEQFF. CDR3 coding DNA: TGTGCCAGCAGTGACCCTAGCGGGGCCAATGAGCAGTTCTTC.

V gene TRBV5-1 combines with J gene TRBJ2-5; tentatively, D is TRBD2 (5 bases). CDR3 length: 14 residues. Trimming cost V 0 bases and J 9 bases, with 15 bases left between them. The germline V gene has CDR1 SGHRS and CDR2 YFSETQ. CDR3 coding DNA: TGCGCCAGCAGCTTGGGTACCTCCAAGGAGGCCCAGTACTTC. It codes for CASSLGTSKEAQYF.

V gene TRBV6-1 combines with J gene TRBJ1-4, with unresolved D. The ends were cut back, 6 bases at V and 8 bases at J, with 19 bases in the middle. Germline CDR1 MNHNS, CDR2 SASEGT. This CDR3 comprises 15 residues. CDR3 in amino acids: CASRAFINIGEKLFF. CDR3 nucleotides: TGTGCCAGCAGAGCGTTTATAAATATAGGGGAAAAACTGTTTTTT.

This clone was detected once. The chain uses TRBV9 and TRBJ2-3; D gene unclear. The CDR3 totals 17 residues. Germline V lookup: CDR1 SGDLS, CDR2 YYNGEE. Deletions cut 3 bases from V and 0 bases from J, with 17 bases between. CDR3 protein: CASSAPGGMTSTDTQYF. The CDR3 nucleotides read TGTGCCAGCAGCGCACCCGGTGGGATGACCAGCACAGATACGCAGTATTTT.

The chain couples TRBV28 to TRBJ2-5, with 9 positions matching TRBD2. This CDR3 contains 16 residues. Trimming removed 6 bases from V and 1 base from J; junction bases left unmatched: 9. The germline CDR1 and CDR2 sequences are MDHEN and SYDVKM. The CDR3 sequence: CASSRVAGVGQETQYF. CDR3 sequence (DNA): TGTGCCAGCAGCCGCGTAGCGGGAGTTGGCCAAGAGACCCAGTACTTC.

The chain joins TRBV7-3 to TRBJ2-5; TRBD1 matches at 8 bases. The CDR3 contains 17 residues. After removal of 4 bases from V and 4 bases from J, the junction contained 14 bases not matched to a gene. Germline CDR1 SGHTA, CDR2 FQGTGA. As DNA, the CDR3 is TGTGCCAGCAGCTCCGGCGGCGCCGGACAGGGTGGAGAGACCCAGTACTTC. It codes for CASSSGGAGQGGETQYF.

The V and J genes are TRBV7-2 and TRBJ2-5; D ambiguous. Trimming removed 1 base from V and 4 bases from J, with 13 bases in between. The CDR3 covers 15 residues. Germline loops: CDR1 SGHTA, CDR2 FQGNSA. CDR3 sequence reads: CASSLGAAPRETQYF. The CDR3 nucleotides are TGTGCCAGCAGCTTAGGGGCCGCCCCCAGAGAGACCCAGTACTTC.

The genes are TRBV18 and TRBJ2-1, with D perhaps TRBD1 (6 bases). Trimming pared 2 bases from V and 6 bases from J, leaving 17 bases between. The CDR3 has 16 amino acids. In germline, CDR1 is KGHSH, CDR2 LQKENI. CDR3 in amino acids: CASSPRPGTQSNEQFF. CDR3 coding DNA: TGTGCCAGCTCACCAAGGCCCGGGACACAATCCAATGAGCAGTTCTTC.

The chain carries TRBV19 and TRBJ1-2; possibly TRBD1 for D (5 bases). Germline V gives CDR1 LNHDA, CDR2 SQIVND (reference sequence). V lost 8 bases, J lost 4 bases, and 14 bases lay in between. There are 13 residues in the CDR3. The CDR3 region is CASAEGPSYGYTF. DNA of the CDR3: TGTGCCAGTGCGGAGGGGCCGTCCTATGGCTACACCTTC.

The chain uses TRBV5-4 and TRBJ2-2; D not certain. Germline CDR1 reads SGHNT; CDR2 reads YYREEE (reference sequence). This CDR3 contains 13 residues. V dropped 7 bases and J dropped 1 base, with 8 bases sitting between them. CDR3 loop: CASGWGNTGELFF. The CDR3, as DNA: TGTGCCAGCGGCTGGGGGAACACCGGGGAGCTGTTTTTT. Together with reference TRBV5-4 and TRBJ2-2, the CDR3 gives the full variable domain: ETGVTQSPTHLIKTRGQQVTLRCSSQSGHNTVSWYQQALGQGPQFIFQYYREEENGRGNFPPRFSGLQFPNYSSELNVNALELDDSALYLCASGWGNTGELFFGEGSRLTVL.

The chain has TRBV5-5 and TRBJ2-2, with 9 bases that match TRBD1. The ends lost 1 base at V and 4 bases at J; junction bases unmatched: 5. The CDR3 is made up of 16 amino acids. The V gene's germline CDR1 is SGHKS and CDR2 YYEKEE (reference sequence). The chain's CDR3 is CASSLPKTGGTGELFF. CDR3 bases: TGTGCCAGCAGCTTGCCTAAGACAGGGGGCACCGGGGAGCTGTTTTTT.

The CDR3 reads CASREVGEAFF. CDR3 nucleotide sequence: TGTGCCAGCAGGGAGGTGGGGGAAGCTTTCTTT. The chain couples TRBV28 to TRBJ1-1; D not certain. The CDR3 runs to 11 residues. The V gene's germline CDR1 is MDHEN and CDR2 SYDVKM. Trimming stripped 6 bases from V and 8 bases from J, with 10 bases between.

This chain uses TRBV5-1 with TRBJ2-1, with 10 bases matching TRBD2. V dropped 4 bases and J dropped 4; count of bases not matched to a gene: 8. Germline loops: CDR1 SGHRS, CDR2 YFSETQ. The CDR3 has 16 amino acids. The CDR3 bases are TGCGCCAGCAGCGACCCGACTAGCGGGTTTTACAATGAGCAGTTCTTC. Its translation is CASSDPTSGFYNEQFF.

The gene calls are TRBV27 and TRBJ2-7; D gene unclear. Germline V gene lookup returns CDR1 MNHEY and CDR2 SMNVEV (reference sequence). The CDR3 contains 14 residues. Trimming stripped 3 bases from V and 0 bases from J, with 9 bases between. This CDR3 is CASSFVASSYEQYF. CDR3 nucleotides: TGTGCCAGCAGTTTTGTGGCTAGCTCCTACGAGCAGTACTTC.

The CDR3 region is CASSPQGGQVNTEAFF. The CDR3 DNA follows: TGTGCCAGCTCACCGCAGGGGGGGCAGGTGAACACTGAAGCTTTCTTT. The gene calls are TRBV18 and TRBJ1-1, with 7 bases that match TRBD1. Germline V gene sequence: CDR1 KGHSH, CDR2 LQKENI. The CDR3 runs to 16 residues. V dropped 3 bases and J dropped 0; count of bases not matched to a gene: 7.